These T cell receptor beta chains were read from a single sample in a study of vaccination effects on CD4 cells after COVID-19. Produced via immunoSEQ multiplex PCR; TCRdb's table is partial and in-frame only. The table includes tens of thousands of clones, around 69% detected once. No antigen is known for these receptors. The sample here was CD4+ T cells from PBMCs cultured with HCoV-229E spike peptides, taken after COVID-19 vaccination. The receptors derive from a human donor who received a COVID-19 vaccine. CDR3s include the opening cysteine and the closing phenylalanine or tryptophan. The order of the fields is CDR3 protein, CDR3 DNA, clone size, D gene, CDR3 length, J gene, V gene. The D gene is left open where the match is weak. Not every row has a clone size; where given, it reads once, few, many or a size class.

CAWSGDRGLGYTF | TGTGCCTGGAGTGGGGACAGGGGGCTTGGCTACACCTTC | NA | TRBD1 | 13 | TRBJ1-2 | TRBV30
CASSLRTQPQHF | TGTGCCAGCAGCTTAAGGACGCAGCCCCAGCATTTT | NA | NA | 12 | TRBJ1-5 | TRBV7-3
CASSRGRNYGYTF | TGTGCCAGCAGCCGTGGTAGGAACTATGGCTACACCTTC | NA | NA | 13 | TRBJ1-2 | TRBV6-5
CASSSGGRGYTF | TGTGCCAGCAGTTCAGGGGGCCGTGGCTACACCTTC | NA | TRBD1 | 12 | TRBJ1-2 | TRBV28
CATSGLGTDTQYF | TGTGCCACCAGTGGTTTGGGGACAGATACGCAGTATTTT | NA | NA | 13 | TRBJ2-3 | TRBV24-1
CASSTRTGGVNQPQHF | TGTGCCAGCAGCACACGGACAGGGGGCGTCAATCAGCCCCAGCATTTT | NA | TRBD1 | 16 | TRBJ1-5 | TRBV7-2
CASSAGGNTGELFF | TGTGCCAGCAGCGCAGGGGGGAACACCGGGGAGCTGTTTTTT | NA | TRBD1 | 14 | TRBJ2-2 | TRBV6-2/TRBV6-3
CASSYFGTGLFGIQYF | TGTGCCAGCAGTTATTTCGGGACAGGGCTTTTTGGCATTCAGTACTTC | NA | TRBD1 | 16 | TRBJ2-4 | TRBV6-2/TRBV6-3
CASSLQGVRETQYF | TGTGCCAGCAGCTTACAGGGCGTACGCGAGACCCAGTACTTC | few | NA | 14 | TRBJ2-5 | TRBV7-2
CASNRDGMSTDTQYF | TGTGCCAGCAACCGGGACGGAATGAGCACAGATACGCAGTATTTT | NA | NA | 15 | TRBJ2-3 | TRBV5-8
CASIDRADTEAFF | TGTGCCAGCATCGACAGGGCGGACACTGAAGCTTTCTTT | NA | TRBD1 | 13 | TRBJ1-1 | TRBV7-9
CASSKLGTSGGGNEQFF | TGTGCCAGCAGTAAGCTAGGGACTAGCGGGGGGGGCAATGAGCAGTTCTTC | NA | TRBD2 | 17 | TRBJ2-1 | TRBV2